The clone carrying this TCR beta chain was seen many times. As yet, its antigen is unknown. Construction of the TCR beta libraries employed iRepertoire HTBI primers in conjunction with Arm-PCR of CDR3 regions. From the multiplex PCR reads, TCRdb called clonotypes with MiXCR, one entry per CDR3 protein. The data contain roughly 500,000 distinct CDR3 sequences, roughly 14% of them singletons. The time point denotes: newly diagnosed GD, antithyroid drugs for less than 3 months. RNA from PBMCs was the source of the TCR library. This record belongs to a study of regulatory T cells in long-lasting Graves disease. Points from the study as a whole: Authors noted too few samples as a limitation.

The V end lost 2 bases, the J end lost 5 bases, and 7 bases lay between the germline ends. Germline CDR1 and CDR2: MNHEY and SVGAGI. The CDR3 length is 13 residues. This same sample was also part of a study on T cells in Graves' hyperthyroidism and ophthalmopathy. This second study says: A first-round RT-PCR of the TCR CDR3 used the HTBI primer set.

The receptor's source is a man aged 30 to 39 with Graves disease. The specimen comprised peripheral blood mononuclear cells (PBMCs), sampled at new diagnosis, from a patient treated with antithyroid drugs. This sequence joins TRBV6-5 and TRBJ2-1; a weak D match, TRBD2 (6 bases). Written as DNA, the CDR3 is TGTGCCAGCAGTTACCGCGGGGACAATGAGCAGTTCTTC. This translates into CASSYRGDNEQFF.